The sequence of this TCR beta chain was determined in a study of blood T cell repertoires in COVID-19. Study context: Samples taken during acute and convalescent COVID-19 were collected in the United States, Italy and Spain.

Deletions cut 7 bases from V and 3 bases from J, with 9 bases between. The CDR3 sequence is 12 residues long. Looked up from germline, CDR1 is SNHLY and CDR2 is FYNNEI. Clones were sequenced by immunoSEQ multiplex PCR, and TCRdb holds only the in-frame ones, with some missing. This table holds about 140,000 clones, 85% to 90% found once. The chain couples TRBV2 to TRBJ1-2; D is unclear. Sample: peripheral blood. The TCR was taken from an elderly woman with acute or convalescent COVID-19. CDR3 amino acids: CASIEDDYGYTF. In nucleotides, the CDR3 is TGTGCCAGCATAGAAGATGACTATGGCTACACCTTC.